What follows describes a single T cell receptor beta chain. The antigen is undetermined. The data originate from a study of molecular identifiers for immune sequencing clone quantification. TCRdb recomputed calls from the PCR reads with MiXCR, one row per CDR3 protein. The sample lists 400,000 to 600,000 distinct CDR3 sequences; roughly a fifth were seen once. Libraries of naive CD8 cells were prepared from 20,000 to 1,000,000 sorted cells using 10%, 30% or 50% RNA. Study-level points and caveats: Beyond 20 RNA copies, clones held over 97% of effector molecules, compared with under 1% in naive cells.

This CDR3 has 13 amino acids. Looked up from germline, CDR1 is LNHDA and CDR2 is SQIVND (reference sequence). The V and J ends lost 9 bases and 7 bases respectively, with 18 bases between them. The rearrangement joins TRBV19 to TRBJ1-1, with D uncertain. This clonotype was sampled from a human donor in good health. Some libraries in this study had Jurkat cell RNA spiked in. The sample taken for sequencing was naive CD8+ T cells from blood, with Jurkat cell RNA spiked in. Subset meaning: FACS-sorted CD8+CD4-CCR7+CD45RA+ naive T cells. The CDR3 coding sequence is TGTGCCAGCATAAAACCGGGATACAGTGAAGCTTTCTTT. This gives the protein CASIKPGYSEAFF.